Each of the 10 T cell receptor beta chains below was sequenced from the same sample in a study of shared clonotypes between healthy human individuals. Profiling relied on immunoSEQ multiplex PCR, and the TCRdb table lists in-frame clones only, not all of them. The sample contains about 560,000 clones, roughly four fifths of which appear only once. Sequences were obtained from PBMCs. The source of these receptors is a woman between 40 and 55 years old in good health. Some clones in this sample may be carry-over from other donors' samples.

V and J are TRBV7-9 and TRBJ2-5; 9 bases line up with TRBD1. The CDR3 is 14 amino acids. Germline V gene data show CDR1 as SEHNR and CDR2 as FQNEAQ (reference sequence). The junction had 6 bases not matched to a gene; V was cut back by 6 bases and J by 4 bases. The CDR3 DNA reads TGTGCCAGCAGGCGCCGGGACAGGGCAGAGACCCAGTACTTC. The encoded protein is CASRRRDRAETQYF.

V gene TRBV7-8 combines with J gene TRBJ1-1; 10 bases are shared with TRBD1. This CDR3 has 15 residues. The germline V gene encodes CDR1 SGHVS and CDR2 FQNEAQ. V lost 6 bases to trimming and J lost 6 bases; unmatched junction nucleotides: 10. CDR3 loop: CASRPRQGAGAEAFF. Written as DNA, the CDR3 is TGTGCCAGCAGACCCAGACAGGGGGCAGGGGCTGAAGCTTTCTTT.

The gene calls are TRBV7-6 and TRBJ1-4; possible D gene TRBD1, 5 bases. The CDR3 runs 14 residues. Germline CDR1 reads SGHVS; CDR2 reads FNYEAQ. Trimming left V 3 bases short and J 6 bases short, with 11 bases between. CDR3 residues: CASSFGGTDEKLFF. The DNA for the CDR3 is TGTGCCAGCAGCTTTGGAGGGACTGATGAAAAACTGTTTTTT.

The J gene is TRBJ2-1, the V gene TRBV18, with D perhaps matching TRBD2 (6 bases). The CDR3 has 16 amino acids. Looked up from germline, CDR1 is KGHSH and CDR2 is LQKENI. Trimming shortened V by 3 bases and J by 9 bases, and 21 bases separated the two germline ends. CDR3 amino acids: CASSPPGEARSGEQFF. CDR3 nucleotides: TGTGCCAGCTCACCCCCCGGGGAGGCCCGAAGCGGTGAGCAGTTCTTC.

The chain has TRBV5-1 and TRBJ1-2; TRBD1 agrees at 8 bases. The V gene end was trimmed by 4 bases and the J gene end by 6 bases; junction bases not matched to a gene: 8. This CDR3 region has 14 residues. Germline-derived CDR1 and CDR2 are SGHRS and YFSETQ. The CDR3 region has the DNA TGCGCCAGCAGCCTGAGGACAGGGACGAATGGCTACACCTTC. Translated, it gives CASSLRTGTNGYTF.

This clone has ten or more counts. The rearrangement links TRBV9 to TRBJ2-1, with 11 positions matching TRBD2. The CDR3 totals 16 residues. Germline V gives CDR1 SGDLS, CDR2 YYNGEE. The junction had 3 bases not matched to a gene; V was cut back by 4 bases and J by 0 bases. The CDR3 here is CASSLTSGTSYNEQFF. CDR3 coding DNA: TGTGCCAGCAGCCTGACTAGCGGGACCTCCTACAATGAGCAGTTCTTC.

This clone has more than one count but fewer than ten. The V call is TRBV6-1, the J call TRBJ1-5, with D unclear. Trimming shortened V by 0 bases and J by 5 bases, and 8 bases separated the two germline ends. Germline V gene data show CDR1 as MNHNS and CDR2 as SASEGT. The CDR3 is made up of 14 amino acids. The CDR3 sequence: CASSEATRDQPQHF. The CDR3 nucleotides read TGTGCCAGCAGTGAAGCGACGAGGGATCAGCCCCAGCATTTT.

This clone occurred once. The rearrangement links TRBV7-3 to TRBJ2-2, with 9 nucleotides matching TRBD2. Germline CDR1 and CDR2: SGHTA and FQGTGA. Unmatched junction bases numbered 14, after V lost 5 bases and J lost 7 bases. The CDR3 is 17 amino acids. The CDR3 loop is CASSPLAGEGVGGELFF. CDR3 coding DNA: TGTGCCAGCAGCCCGTTAGCGGGAGAAGGGGTCGGCGGGGAGCTGTTTTTT.

This clone has just a few counts. The chain has TRBV10-3 and TRBJ2-7, with a tentative D call TRBD2 (5 bases). Per the germline V gene, CDR1 is ENHRY and CDR2 is SYGVKD. Trimming stripped 8 bases from V and 2 bases from J, with 13 bases between. CDR3 length equals 13 residues. CDR3 nucleotide sequence: TGTGCCATCTCCCCCGGGAATGCCTACGAGCAGTACTTC. Translated, it gives CAISPGNAYEQYF.

The V call is TRBV28, the J call TRBJ1-2; 7 bases map to TRBD1. The germline V gene encodes CDR1 MDHEN and CDR2 SYDVKM. V shed 3 bases, J shed 7 bases, and the junction held 11 bases outside the gene matches. CDR3 length equals 15 residues. The CDR3 DNA reads as TGTGCCAGCAGTTTCTATACAGGGGTTGGGGGTGGCTACACCTTC. Translating gives CASSFYTGVGGGYTF.